The next 22 T cell receptor beta chains were all read from a single sample in a study of T-cell memory formation after mild COVID-19. Each CDR3 protein is one row after TCRdb ran MiXCR on the 5' RACE reads. The table lists 250,000 to 400,000 distinct CDR3 sequences, over 11% of them singletons, with 21% in the top ten. What was sequenced was PBMCs or a T cell subset sorted from them (not recorded which). All receptors derive from a young man who had mild COVID-19 (a few samples of this study predate the infection). Cell type and time point are not known.

The V and J genes are TRBV20-1 and TRBJ1-2, with TRBD1 as a possible D gene (6 bases). With 1 base removed from V and 8 bases from J, the gap between germline ends came to 11 bases. CDR1 DFQATT and CDR2 SNEGSKA come from the germline V gene (reference sequence). The CDR3 has 12 amino acids. CDR3 DNA: TGCAGTGCTAGAGCCGGGGGCTGGGGCTACACCTTC. This codes for CSARAGGWGYTF.

The V call is TRBV7-2, the J call TRBJ2-7, with D possibly being TRBD1 or TRBD2 (5 bases each). V shed 4 bases and J shed 0 bases, with 10 bases lying between them. This CDR3 has 14 residues. Germline V lookup: CDR1 SGHTA, CDR2 FQGNSA. The CDR3 nucleotides are TGTGCCAGCAGCTACGACGGGGCCTCCTACGAGCAGTACGTC. This encodes CASSYDGASYEQYV.

The rearrangement joins TRBV7-2 to TRBJ2-2; D not certain. Trimming removed 2 bases at V and 3 bases at J, with 7 bases between. Germline V gene sequence: CDR1 SGHTA, CDR2 FQGNSA. The CDR3 spans 14 residues. The CDR3 bases are TGTGCCAGCAGCTTACAACTGTACACCGGGGAGCTGTTTTTT. Its translation is CASSLQLYTGELFF.

This clonotype has only a few counts. The chain has TRBV5-1 and TRBJ2-7; D possibly matches TRBD1 or TRBD2 (5 bases each). The CDR3 is 14 amino acids. Trimming removed 6 bases from V and 2 bases from J, with 15 bases in between. CDR1 SGHRS and CDR2 YFSETQ come from the germline V gene. The DNA for the CDR3 is TGCGCCAGCACCCTCCGGGGCGCTCCCTACGAGCAGTACTTC. This translates into CASTLRGAPYEQYF.

This clonotype turned up a few times. The chain joins TRBV6-4 to TRBJ2-3; no reliable D call. The germline V gene has CDR1 MRHNA and CDR2 SNTAGT. This CDR3 has 14 amino acids. The V gene lost 4 bases and the J gene lost 1 base, with 9 bases spanning the gap. Here the CDR3 reads CASSATKGTDTQYF. The CDR3 DNA is TGTGCCAGCAGTGCCACGAAAGGCACAGATACGCAGTATTTT.

This rearrangement joins TRBV28 to TRBJ2-7, with a weak D call TRBD2 (6 bases). The germline V and J ends were trimmed by 8 bases and 6 bases, with 11 bases remaining between them. The CDR3 sequence is 11 residues long. Germline values: CDR1 MDHEN, CDR2 SYDVKM. This chain's CDR3 is CASAMGGEQYV. The CDR3 DNA reads TGTGCCAGCGCCATGGGGGGCGAGCAGTACGTC.

The chain recombines TRBV6-6 with TRBJ2-2; no clear D. Trimming took off 6 bases at V and 5 bases at J, with 10 bases between the two ends. The CDR3 has 13 residues. Germline V gene sequence: CDR1 MNHNY, CDR2 SVGAGI (reference sequence). DNA for the CDR3: TGTGCCAGCAGACATAGGGAAACCGGGGAGCTGTTTTTT. This encodes CASRHRETGELFF.

V usage is TRBV7-9 and J usage is TRBJ2-5, with 8 bases aligning to TRBD1. The CDR3 covers 17 residues. Germline CDR1 reads SEHNR; CDR2 reads FQNEAQ (reference sequence). The ends lost 4 bases at V and 1 base at J; junction bases unmatched: 11. The CDR3 here is CASSWLVDRGFQETQYF. The CDR3 region has the DNA TGTGCCAGCAGCTGGTTAGTTGACAGGGGATTCCAAGAGACCCAGTACTTC.

The chain has TRBV20-1 and TRBJ1-3; a possible D gene is TRBD1 (6 bases). This CDR3 is 14 amino acids long. Trimming removed 6 bases from V and 2 bases from J, with 14 bases in between. Germline values: CDR1 DFQATT, CDR2 SNEGSKA (reference sequence). The CDR3 loop reads CSAIPGAAGNTIYF. CDR3 DNA: TGCAGTGCCATTCCGGGGGCAGCTGGAAACACCATATATTTT.

This chain uses TRBV28 with TRBJ2-7, with a weak D call TRBD2 (5 bases). The CDR3 sequence is 15 residues long. The V and J ends lost 7 bases and 0 bases respectively, with 16 bases between them. Germline V lookup: CDR1 MDHEN, CDR2 SYDVKM. CDR3 protein: CASTTSRVNSYEQYF. CDR3 nucleotides: TGTGCCAGCACCACCTCGAGGGTCAACTCCTACGAGCAGTACTTC.

The rearrangement links TRBV20-1 to TRBJ2-1; 8 bases are shared with TRBD1. Germline assignment: CDR1 DFQATT and CDR2 SNEGSKA (reference sequence). V lost 0 bases and J lost 7; bases outside the gene matches: 8. The length of the CDR3 is 15 residues. This chain's CDR3 is CSARDKTGAGNEQFF. Here the CDR3 DNA reads TGCAGTGCTAGAGACAAGACAGGGGCCGGGAATGAGCAGTTCTTC.

Ten or more counts support this clonotype. The CDR3, as DNA: TGTGCCAGTGAAAGTCGGCAGGGGACTTTGGAGACCCAGTACTTC. Protein product: CASESRQGTLETQYF. The chain carries TRBV28 and TRBJ2-5, with D perhaps given as TRBD1 or TRBD2 (6 bases each). Germline lookup yields CDR1 MDHEN and CDR2 SYDVKM. Between the trimmed V and J ends, which lost 9 bases and 5 bases, there was a span of 22 bases. The CDR3 loop spans 15 amino acids.

This chain uses TRBV7-9 with TRBJ1-2, with a weak D call TRBD1 (5 bases). Trimming removed 0 bases from V and 5 bases from J, with 10 bases in between. Germline loops: CDR1 SEHNR, CDR2 FQNEAQ (reference sequence). The CDR3 has 14 residues. CDR3 sequence: CASSLAEPGYGYTF. CDR3 bases: TGTGCCAGCAGCTTAGCAGAACCAGGGTATGGCTACACCTTC.

The rearrangement joins TRBV6-5 to TRBJ1-1; D gene ambiguous. CDR1 and CDR2 (germline): MNHEY, SVGAGI. V lost 6 bases to trimming and J lost 4 bases, with 15 bases between them. CDR3 length: 14 amino acids. The CDR3 loop reads CASRPIEKLTEAFF. DNA of the CDR3: TGTGCCAGCAGGCCAATAGAGAAGCTCACTGAAGCTTTCTTT.

This clonotype was seen a single time. This chain connects TRBV6-1 to TRBJ1-1; no reliable D call. Germline loops: CDR1 MNHNS, CDR2 SASEGT. The CDR3 covers 14 residues. The V end lost 1 base, the J end lost 5 bases, and 11 bases lay between the germline ends. The CDR3 region has the DNA TGTGCCAGCAGTGAAGTACGGGTTGGGACTGAAGCTTTCTTT. Translated, it gives CASSEVRVGTEAFF.

This sequence joins TRBV21-1 and TRBJ2-7. TRBV21-1 is a documented pseudogene. The CDR3 covers 12 residues. Written as DNA, the CDR3 is TGTGCCAGCAGCAAGGTAGGGAACGAGCAGTACGTC. Protein sequence: CASSKVGNEQYV.

The chain carries TRBV28 and TRBJ2-1, with 10 bases that match TRBD1. Unmatched junction bases numbered 6, after V lost 4 bases and J lost 6 bases. Germline assignment: CDR1 MDHEN and CDR2 SYDVKM. This CDR3 has 15 residues. CDR3 nucleotide sequence: TGTGCCAGCAGTTCCGGGACAGGGGATTTCAATGAGCAGTTCTTC. Amino acid sequence: CASSSGTGDFNEQFF.

This clonotype was picked up many times. This chain uses TRBV7-9 with TRBJ2-3, with 12 bases lining up with TRBD2. The germline gives CDR1 SEHNR, CDR2 FQNEAQ (reference sequence). Trimming removed 5 bases from V and 1 base from J; junction bases left unmatched: 4. The length of the CDR3 is 16 residues. CDR3 DNA sequence: TGTGCCAGCAGCCCACGGACTAGCGGGGGCACAGATACGCAGTATTTT. It is translated as CASSPRTSGGTDTQYF. Variable domain in full (rest from reference TRBV7-9 and TRBJ2-3): DTGVSQNPRHKITKRGQNVTFRCDPISEHNRLYWYRQTLGQGPEFLTYFQNEAQLEKSRLLSDRFSAERPKGSFSTLEIQRTEQGDSAMYLCASSPRTSGGTDTQYFGPGTRLTVL.

V is TRBV20-1 and J is TRBJ2-3; 9 nucleotides match TRBD2. This CDR3 region has 17 residues. J lost 5 bases, V lost 5 bases, and 17 bases had no gene match. From germline, CDR1 is DFQATT and CDR2 SNEGSKA (reference sequence). The CDR3 region is CSARHSGGVGTRDTQYF. The CDR3 nucleotides are TGCAGTGCTCGTCATAGCGGGGGAGTAGGAACAAGAGATACGCAGTATTTT.

The rearrangement joins TRBV15 to TRBJ1-6, with D unclear. In germline, CDR1 is LNHNV, CDR2 YYDKDF (reference sequence). This CDR3 region has 15 residues. V was cut by 3 bases and J by 7 bases, with 13 bases left in between. CDR3 region: CATSSSGLINSPLHF. CDR3 bases: TGTGCCACCAGCAGCTCCGGACTTATCAATTCACCCCTCCACTTT.

The V gene is TRBV4-3, the J gene TRBJ1-2; perhaps TRBD1 as D (6 bases). This CDR3 spans 15 amino acids. Germline loops: CDR1 LGHNA, CDR2 YSLEER. Trimming pared 4 bases from V and 4 bases from J, leaving 16 bases between. The CDR3 region is CASSLNRAPGYGYTF. CDR3 DNA sequence: TGCGCCAGCAGCCTAAACAGGGCCCCCGGCTATGGCTACACCTTC.

This clonotype was counted many times. This chain connects TRBV7-9 to TRBJ1-1; 7 positions agree with TRBD1. CDR1 and CDR2 from the germline V gene are SEHNR and FQNEAQ (reference sequence). This CDR3 region has 15 residues. V dropped 3 bases and J dropped 5; count of bases not matched to a gene: 9. CDR3 sequence (DNA): TGTGCCAGCAGCTTGGAAAACAGGGGCAAAACTGAAGCTTTCTTT. This codes for CASSLENRGKTEAFF.